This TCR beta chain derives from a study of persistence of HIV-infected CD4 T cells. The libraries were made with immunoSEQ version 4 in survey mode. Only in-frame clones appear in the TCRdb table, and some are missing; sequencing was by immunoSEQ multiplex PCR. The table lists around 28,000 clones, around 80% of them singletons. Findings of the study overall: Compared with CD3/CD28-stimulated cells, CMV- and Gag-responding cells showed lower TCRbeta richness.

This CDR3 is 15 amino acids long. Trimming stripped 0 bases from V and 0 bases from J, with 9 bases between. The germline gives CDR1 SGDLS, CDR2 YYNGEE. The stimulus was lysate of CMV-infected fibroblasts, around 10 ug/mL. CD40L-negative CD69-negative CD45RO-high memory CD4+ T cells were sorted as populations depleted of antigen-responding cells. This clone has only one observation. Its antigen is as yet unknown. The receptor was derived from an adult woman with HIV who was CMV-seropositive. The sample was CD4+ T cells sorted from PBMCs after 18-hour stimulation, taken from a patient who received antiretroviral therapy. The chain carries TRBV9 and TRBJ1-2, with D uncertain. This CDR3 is CASSVDGSTNYGYTF. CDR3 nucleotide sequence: TGTGCCAGCAGCGTAGATGGCAGTACTAACTATGGCTACACCTTC.